Listed below are T cell receptor beta chains from one sample, sequenced in a study of T cells in Graves' hyperthyroidism and ophthalmopathy. A single record per CDR3 protein comes from TCRdb applying MiXCR to the multiplex PCR reads. This table holds roughly 570,000 distinct CDR3 sequences, 46% found once. Sequencing was performed on peripheral blood or thyroid tissue (not recorded which). These receptors came from a woman aged 18-30 years with Graves' hyperthyroidism. The CDR3 runs from the conserved cysteine through the conserved F or W. Each record gives: V gene, clone size, D gene, J gene, CDR3 protein, CDR3 DNA. The D gene is left open where the match is weak. Clone size is shown for a subset of rows, as once, few, many or a class of expanded clone.

TRBV5-4	.	TRBD1	TRBJ2-5	CERQGTQTQYF	TGCGAGCGACAGGGGACGCAGACCCAGTACTTC
TRBV24-1	once	.	TRBJ2-2	CATSATDPAVPGELLF	TGTGCCACCAGCGCGACGGACCCTGCCGTTCCCGGGGAGCTGCTTTTT
TRBV6-2/TRBV6-3	.	.	TRBJ1-1	CASIQGEVGSNQPNTEAFF	TGTGCCAGCATCCAGGGAGAGGTTGGTAGCAATCAGCCGAACACTGAAGCTTTCTTT
TRBV29-1	.	.	TRBJ1-3	CSVYPDSYSGNTIYF	TGCAGCGTTTACCCGGACAGTTACTCTGGAAACACCATATATTTT
TRBV20-1	many	TRBD1	TRBJ2-7	CSARDRGKEDEQYF	TGCAGTGCGAGGGACAGGGGAAAAGAGGACGAGCAGTACTTC
TRBV2	.	.	TRBJ2-1	CASSDLLNEQFF	TGTGCCAGCAGTGATCTGTTAAATGAGCAGTTCTTC
TRBV3-1	many	.	TRBJ2-5	CASSGTARETQYF	TGTGCCAGCAGCGGGACCGCACGTGAGACCCAGTACTTC
TRBV20-1	many	.	TRBJ2-7	CSARWRETYEQYF	TGCAGTGCTAGATGGAGAGAAACCTACGAGCAGTACTTC
TRBV12-3/TRBV12-4	.	.	TRBJ1-4	CASSQQGEKLFF	TGTGCCAGCAGTCAACAGGGTGAAAAACTGTTTTTT
TRBV24-1	many	TRBD1	TRBJ1-5	CATSTGQGNQPQHF	TGTGCCACCAGTACAGGACAGGGTAATCAGCCCCAGCATTTT
TRBV19	.	.	TRBJ2-7	CASSTIDSTEQYF	TGTGCCAGTAGTACCATCGACAGCACCGAGCAGTACTTC
TRBV4-1	many	.	TRBJ1-2	CASSQEPNGAGWDGYTF	TGCGCCAGCAGCCAAGAACCAAACGGGGCAGGGTGGGATGGCTACACCTTC